This T cell receptor beta chain originates from a study of T cell repertoires in cytomegalovirus infection (dated 2019 in TCRdb). With regard to the full study: The peptide stimulations were aimed at well-studied HLA-B-restricted epitopes as well as recently identified HLA-C-restricted CMV epitopes, whose presentation resists viral immunomodulation. The HLA type of each donor mattered for the analysis, because public TCR beta signatures pointed to carriage of CMV infection along with the matching HLA type. The paper's findings and limits, for the study overall: Carriers of CMV infection plus the relevant HLA type were discriminated by the cumulative frequency of public TCR beta family members in the study cohort and in an independent roughly 380-donor cohort. The ex vivo response was dominated by HLA-C-restricted CMV-specific TCR beta clonotypes, which also provided the single most frequent clonotype in two of eight donors.

TCRdb lists the instrument as Illumina HiSeq 1500. TCRdb ran its own pipeline on the public reads, namely fastp trimming at Q25 and MiXCR clone calling, and kept in-frame beta chains. Identical CDR3 protein sequences are pooled into one entry, listed with their most common genes and DNA. Recorded for this sample are some 940,000 distinct CDR3 sequences; roughly a third of them occurred a single time. Roughly 13% of the sample is in the top ten clones. The treatment or condition label on this specimen signifies: in vitro stimulation with specific CMV peptide epitopes to enrich CMV-specific T cells. This clonotype appeared a few times. It has no known antigen specificity. No much larger clone is present one base from it, and per-base qualities are unavailable. V loses 4 bases, J loses 1 base, and the germline ends lie 15 bases apart. Reading from cysteine to phenylalanine, the CDR3 counts 16 amino acids. CDR3 DNA only is kept here, 48 bases in frame from base 1. The germline V gene supplies CDR1 LGHNA and CDR2 YSLEER.

Material: cultured CD8+ T cells from PBMCs, obtained from culture after CMV antigen stimulation. This clonotype originated in a human donor in good health (CMV status not recorded). Some clones in this sample may be carry-over from other donors' samples. The V and J genes are TRBV4-3 and TRBJ2-3; the D element could tentatively be TRBD1 or TRBD2, as 6 bases agree for each. The sequence in DNA is TGCGCCAGCAGCCTACGGGGGCCACCCCGCACAGATACGCAGTATTTT. This sequence encodes CASSLRGPPRTDTQYF.